This section outlines one T cell receptor (beta chain) sequence together with its context. This sample was included in a study of blood T cell repertoires in COVID-19. Across the study: Collection of acute and convalescent COVID-19 samples took place in the United States, Italy and Spain. T cells, B-cell-depleted T cells, or PBMCs supplied cDNA or gDNA.

Enrolled through a virtual design, the participants were between roughly 18 and 95 years of age and came from some 25 US areas. Participants classified as exposed had met a COVID-19 case within 2 weeks before study entry. V lost 10 bases to trimming and J lost 3 bases; unmatched junction nucleotides: 27. Germline CDR1 reads SGHDN; CDR2 reads FVKESK. The CDR3 extends over 22 amino acids. The data were produced by immunoSEQ multiplex PCR, yet TCRdb's version contains in-frame clones alone and is incomplete. This sample carries fewer than 250,000 clones, about four fifths of them seen once, and the ten largest clones take approximately 4.9%.

The sample consisted of PBMCs or T cells enriched from blood (not recorded which). The TCR comes from a woman aged 50 to 60 who had been exposed to COVID-19. The genes are TRBV14 and TRBJ1-4; 12 bases align to TRBD1. CDR3 sequence reads: CAIALLRLGDRGLKEANEKLFF. The CDR3 DNA reads as TGTGCCATCGCGCTGCTAAGACTGGGGGACAGGGGGCTCAAGGAGGCTAATGAAAAACTGTTTTTT. Combining the CDR3 with reference TRBV14 and TRBJ1-4 gives the whole variable domain EAGVTQFPSHSVIEKGQTVTLRCDPISGHDNLYWYRRVMGKEIKFLLHFVKESKQDESGMPNNRFLAERTGGTYSTLKVQPAELEDSGVYFCAIALLRLGDRGLKEANEKLFFGSGTQLSVL.